This entry describes one T cell receptor beta chain. Antigen specificity is unknown. These data originate in a study of shared clonotypes between healthy human individuals. About the research overall: A couple of women and a few men aged 18 to 49 served as donors.

The method was immunoSEQ multiplex PCR; TCRdb's version includes in-frame clones alone and lacks a portion of them. Here the sample spans roughly 2.5 million clones, approximately 90% being singletons. The CDR3 spans 13 residues. V was trimmed by 8 bases and J by 11 bases, leaving 18 bases between them. Germline-derived CDR1 and CDR2 are SNHLY and FYNNEI. The donor population consisted of healthy HIV-negative adults with no recent acute infections or vaccinations. Subsets obtained from CD4+ cells comprised CD45RA+ naive and CD45RA-negative memory cells. Whole-study results and caveats: Sampling used blood alone; tissue repertoires probably differ.

The TCR originated in a man younger than 35 in good health. This chain uses TRBV2 with TRBJ1-4; unclear D gene. The specimen sequenced was naive CD4+ T cells sorted from blood. Subset noted: CD45RA+ positively selected. Here the CDR3 reads CASHINPGGKLFF. CDR3 sequence (DNA): TGTGCCAGCCATATCAACCCGGGCGGGAAACTGTTTTTT.